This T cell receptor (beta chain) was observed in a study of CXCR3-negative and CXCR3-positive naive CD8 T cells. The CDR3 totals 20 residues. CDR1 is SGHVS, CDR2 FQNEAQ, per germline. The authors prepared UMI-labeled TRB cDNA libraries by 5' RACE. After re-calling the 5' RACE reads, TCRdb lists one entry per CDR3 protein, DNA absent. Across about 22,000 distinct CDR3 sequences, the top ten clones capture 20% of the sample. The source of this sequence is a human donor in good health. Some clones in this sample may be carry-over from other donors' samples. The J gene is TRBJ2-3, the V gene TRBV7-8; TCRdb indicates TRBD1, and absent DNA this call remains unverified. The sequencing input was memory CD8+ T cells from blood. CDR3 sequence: CASSLLWWGFEGGRTDTQYF.